This T cell receptor (beta chain) appears in the sequencing data of a study of blood T cell repertoires in COVID-19. This clone has a handful of counts. The CDR3 runs 16 residues. The V end was cut by 5 bases, the J end by 0 bases, with 13 bases between. CDR1 is SGHAT and CDR2 is FQNNGV in the germline V gene. Authors' data handling: Reference gene primer amplification yielded estimated nucleated cell counts. Method: immunoSEQ multiplex PCR; TCRdb's copy keeps in-frame clones and lacks some. V, J and clone size were drawn from that table, and D and trimming were deduced from the DNA. This table holds hundreds of thousands of clones, roughly nine tenths found once.

The TCR sequence derives from a woman aged 25-40 years with COVID-19, enrolled during active disease. The sample comprised peripheral blood. The V and J genes are TRBV11-2 and TRBJ1-4, with unresolved D. The CDR3 DNA is TGTGCCAGCAGCCGATGGGCCAGCACAACTAATGAAAAACTGTTTTTT. It yields the protein CASSRWASTTNEKLFF.